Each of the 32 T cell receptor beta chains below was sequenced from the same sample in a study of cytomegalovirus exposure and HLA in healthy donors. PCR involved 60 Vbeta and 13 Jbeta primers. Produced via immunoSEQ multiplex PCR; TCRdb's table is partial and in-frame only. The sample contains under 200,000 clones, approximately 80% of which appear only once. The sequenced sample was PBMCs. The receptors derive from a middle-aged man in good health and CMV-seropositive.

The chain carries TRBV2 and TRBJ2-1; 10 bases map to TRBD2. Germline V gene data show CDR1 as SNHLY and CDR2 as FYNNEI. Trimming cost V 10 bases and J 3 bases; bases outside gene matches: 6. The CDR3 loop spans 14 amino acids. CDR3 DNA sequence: TGTGCCACCATAGCGGGGGGCGTCTACAATGAGCAGTTCTTC. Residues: CATIAGGVYNEQFF.

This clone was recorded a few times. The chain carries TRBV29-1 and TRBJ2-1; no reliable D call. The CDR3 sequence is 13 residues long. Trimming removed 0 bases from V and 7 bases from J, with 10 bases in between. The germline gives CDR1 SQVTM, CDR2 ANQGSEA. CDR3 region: CSVEDRRSNEQFF. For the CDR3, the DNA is TGCAGCGTTGAAGATCGAAGGAGTAATGAGCAGTTCTTC.

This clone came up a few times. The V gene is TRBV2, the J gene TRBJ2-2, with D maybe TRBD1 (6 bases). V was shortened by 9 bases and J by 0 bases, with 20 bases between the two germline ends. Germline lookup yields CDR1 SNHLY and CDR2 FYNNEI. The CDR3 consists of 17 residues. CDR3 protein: CASRQERADSNTGELFF. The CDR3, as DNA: TGTGCCAGTCGACAGGAGAGGGCGGATTCGAACACCGGGGAGCTGTTTTTT. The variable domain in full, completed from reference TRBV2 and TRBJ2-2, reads EPEVTQTPSHQVTQMGQEVILRCVPISNHLYFYWYRQILGQKVEFLVSFYNNEISEKSEIFDDQFSVERPDGSNFTLKIRSTKLEDSAMYFCASRQERADSNTGELFFGEGSRLTVL.

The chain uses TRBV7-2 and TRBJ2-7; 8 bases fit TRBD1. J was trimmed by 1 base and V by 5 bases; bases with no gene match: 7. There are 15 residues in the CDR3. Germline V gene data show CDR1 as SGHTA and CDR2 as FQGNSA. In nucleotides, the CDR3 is TGTGCCAGCAGCCCCCAGACAGGGGTGTCCTACGAGCAGTACTTC. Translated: CASSPQTGVSYEQYF.

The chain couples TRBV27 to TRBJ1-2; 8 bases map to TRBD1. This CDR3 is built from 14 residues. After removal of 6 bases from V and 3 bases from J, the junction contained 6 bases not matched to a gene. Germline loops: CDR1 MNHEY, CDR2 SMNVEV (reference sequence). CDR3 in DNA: TGTGCCAGCAGCCCGGGACAGGTGTACTATGGCTACACCTTC. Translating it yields CASSPGQVYYGYTF.

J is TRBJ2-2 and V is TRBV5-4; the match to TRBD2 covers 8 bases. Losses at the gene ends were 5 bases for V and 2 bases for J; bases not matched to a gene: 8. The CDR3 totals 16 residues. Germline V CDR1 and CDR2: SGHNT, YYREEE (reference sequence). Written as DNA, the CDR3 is TGTGCCAGCAGGACCGGGGGGGGACTAAACACCGGGGAGCTGTTTTTT. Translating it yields CASRTGGGLNTGELFF.

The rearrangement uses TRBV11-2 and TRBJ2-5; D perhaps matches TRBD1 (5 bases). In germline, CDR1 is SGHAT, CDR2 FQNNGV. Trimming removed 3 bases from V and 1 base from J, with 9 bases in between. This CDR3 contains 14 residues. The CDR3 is CASSLIQVQETQYF. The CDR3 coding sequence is TGTGCCAGCAGCTTGATACAGGTCCAAGAGACCCAGTACTTC.

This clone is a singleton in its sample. The CDR3 region has the DNA TGTGCCAGCAGCTTAGTCCGGGACAGATCGGGAGGCTACACCTTC. Encoded protein: CASSLVRDRSGGYTF. This rearrangement joins TRBV11-1 to TRBJ1-2, with TRBD1 matching 7 bases. J lost 8 bases, V lost 1 base, and 10 bases had no gene match. The germline CDR1 and CDR2 sequences are SGHAT and FQDESV (reference sequence). This CDR3 has 15 residues.

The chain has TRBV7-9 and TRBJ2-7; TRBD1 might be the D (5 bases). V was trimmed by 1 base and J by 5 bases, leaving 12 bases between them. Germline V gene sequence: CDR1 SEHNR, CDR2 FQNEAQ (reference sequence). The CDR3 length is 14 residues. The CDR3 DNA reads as TGTGCCAGCAGCTTAGGAGCAGGGCTCAACGAGCAGTACTTC. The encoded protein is CASSLGAGLNEQYF. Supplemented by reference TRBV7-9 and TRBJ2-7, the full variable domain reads DTGVSQNPRHKITKRGQNVTFRCDPISEHNRLYWYRQTLGQGPEFLTYFQNEAQLEKSRLLSDRFSAERPKGSFSTLEIQRTEQGDSAMYLCASSLGAGLNEQYFGPGTRLTVT.

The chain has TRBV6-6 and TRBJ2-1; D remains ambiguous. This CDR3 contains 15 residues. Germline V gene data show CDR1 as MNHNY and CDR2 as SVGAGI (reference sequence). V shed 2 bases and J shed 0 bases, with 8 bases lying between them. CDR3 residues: CASSYEASSYNEQFF. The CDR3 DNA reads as TGTGCCAGCAGTTACGAAGCGAGCTCCTACAATGAGCAGTTCTTC.

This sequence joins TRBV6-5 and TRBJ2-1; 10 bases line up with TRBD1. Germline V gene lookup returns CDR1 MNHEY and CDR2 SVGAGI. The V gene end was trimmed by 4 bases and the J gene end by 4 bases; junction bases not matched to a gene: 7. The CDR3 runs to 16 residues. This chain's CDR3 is CASSLSGTGAYNEQFF. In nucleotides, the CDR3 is TGTGCCAGCAGTTTATCCGGGACAGGGGCGTACAATGAGCAGTTCTTC.

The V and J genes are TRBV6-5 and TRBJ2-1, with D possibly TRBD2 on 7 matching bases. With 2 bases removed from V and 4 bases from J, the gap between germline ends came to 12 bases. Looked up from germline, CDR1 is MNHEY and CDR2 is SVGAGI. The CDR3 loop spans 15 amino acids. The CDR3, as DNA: TGTGCCAGCAGTTACGGCGGGGGCCTTTACAATGAGCAGTTCTTC. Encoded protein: CASSYGGGLYNEQFF.

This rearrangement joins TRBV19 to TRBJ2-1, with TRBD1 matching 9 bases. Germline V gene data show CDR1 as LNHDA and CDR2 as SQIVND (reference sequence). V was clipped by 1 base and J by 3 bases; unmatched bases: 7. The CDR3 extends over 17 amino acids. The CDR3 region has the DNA TGTGCCAGTAGTATAGGTCCGGGACAGGGAAACTACAATGAGCAGTTCTTC. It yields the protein CASSIGPGQGNYNEQFF.

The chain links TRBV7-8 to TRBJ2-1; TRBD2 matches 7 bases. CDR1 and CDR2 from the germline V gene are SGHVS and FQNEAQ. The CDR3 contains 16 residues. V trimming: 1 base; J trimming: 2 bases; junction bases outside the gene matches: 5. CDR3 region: CASSLGGRGAYNEQFF. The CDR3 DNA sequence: TGTGCCAGCAGCTTAGGGGGCCGGGGGGCCTACAATGAGCAGTTCTTC.

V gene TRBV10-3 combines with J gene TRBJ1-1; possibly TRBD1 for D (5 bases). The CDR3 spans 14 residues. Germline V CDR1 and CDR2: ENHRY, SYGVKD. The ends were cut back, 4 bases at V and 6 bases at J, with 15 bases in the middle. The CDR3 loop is CAISGAGYRAEAFF. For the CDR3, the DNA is TGTGCCATCAGTGGGGCAGGGTATAGGGCTGAAGCTTTCTTT.

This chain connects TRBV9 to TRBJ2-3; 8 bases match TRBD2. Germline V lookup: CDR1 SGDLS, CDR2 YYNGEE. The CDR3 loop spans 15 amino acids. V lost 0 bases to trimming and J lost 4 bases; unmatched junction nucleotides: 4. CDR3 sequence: CASSVGGGIADTQYF. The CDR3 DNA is TGTGCCAGCAGCGTAGGCGGGGGGATCGCAGATACGCAGTATTTT.

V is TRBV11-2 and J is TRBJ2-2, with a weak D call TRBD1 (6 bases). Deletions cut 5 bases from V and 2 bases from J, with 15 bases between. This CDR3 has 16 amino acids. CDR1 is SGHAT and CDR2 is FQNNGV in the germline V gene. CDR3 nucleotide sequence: TGTGCCAGCAGCGCGCAGGGGCAAATAAACACCGGGGAGCTGTTTTTT. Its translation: CASSAQGQINTGELFF.

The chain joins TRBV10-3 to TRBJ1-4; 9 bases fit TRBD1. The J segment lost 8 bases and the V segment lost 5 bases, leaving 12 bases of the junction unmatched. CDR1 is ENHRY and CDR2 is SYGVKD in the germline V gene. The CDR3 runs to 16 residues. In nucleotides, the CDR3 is TGTGCCATCAGTACCCGGGACAGGGCCTCCAACGAAAAACTGTTTTTT. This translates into CAISTRDRASNEKLFF.

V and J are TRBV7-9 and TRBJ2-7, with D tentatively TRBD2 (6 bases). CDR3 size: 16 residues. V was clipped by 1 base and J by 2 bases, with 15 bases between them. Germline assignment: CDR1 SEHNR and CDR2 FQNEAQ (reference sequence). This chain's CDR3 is CASSLGGVTQTYEQYF. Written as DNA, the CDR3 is TGTGCCAGCAGCTTAGGGGGGGTCACTCAGACCTACGAGCAGTACTTC.

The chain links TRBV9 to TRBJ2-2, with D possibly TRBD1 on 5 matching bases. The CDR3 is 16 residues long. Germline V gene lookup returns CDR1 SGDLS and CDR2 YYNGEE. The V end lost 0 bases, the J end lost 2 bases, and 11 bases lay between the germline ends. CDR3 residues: CASSVDSTVNTGELFF. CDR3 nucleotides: TGTGCCAGCAGCGTAGATTCGACAGTTAACACCGGGGAGCTGTTTTTT. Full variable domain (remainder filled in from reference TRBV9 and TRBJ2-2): DSGVTQTPKHLITATGQRVTLRCSPRSGDLSVYWYQQSLDQGLQFLIQYYNGEERAKGNILERFSAQQFPDLHSELNLSSLELGDSALYFCASSVDSTVNTGELFFGEGSRLTVL.

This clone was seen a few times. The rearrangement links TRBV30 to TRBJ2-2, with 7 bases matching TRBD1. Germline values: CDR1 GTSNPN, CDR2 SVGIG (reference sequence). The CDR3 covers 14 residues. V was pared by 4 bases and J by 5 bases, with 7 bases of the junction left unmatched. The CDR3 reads CAWNPGQLTGELFF. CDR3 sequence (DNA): TGTGCCTGGAACCCGGGACAGCTAACCGGGGAGCTGTTTTTT.

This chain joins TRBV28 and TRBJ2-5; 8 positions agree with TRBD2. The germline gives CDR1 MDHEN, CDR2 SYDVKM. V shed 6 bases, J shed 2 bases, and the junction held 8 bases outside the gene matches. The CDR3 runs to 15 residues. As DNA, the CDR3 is TGTGCCAGCAGAAGCGGGGGAGTCGGTCAAGAGACCCAGTACTTC. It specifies CASRSGGVGQETQYF.

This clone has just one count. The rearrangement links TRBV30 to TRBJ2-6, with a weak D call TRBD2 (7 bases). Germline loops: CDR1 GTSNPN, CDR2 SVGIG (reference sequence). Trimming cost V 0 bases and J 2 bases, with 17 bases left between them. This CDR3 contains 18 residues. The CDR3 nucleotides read TGTGCCTGGAGTGTTCATTGGGGGGGCGCAGCTGGGGCCAACGTCCTGACTTTC. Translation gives CAWSVHWGGAAGANVLTF.

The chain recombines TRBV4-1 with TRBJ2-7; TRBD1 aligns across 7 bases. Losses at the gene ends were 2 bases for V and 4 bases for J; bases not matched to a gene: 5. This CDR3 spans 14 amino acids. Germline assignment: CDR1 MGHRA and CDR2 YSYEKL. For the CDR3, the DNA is TGCGCCAGCAGCCAATACGACAGGGAGTACGAGCAGTACTTC. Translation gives CASSQYDREYEQYF.

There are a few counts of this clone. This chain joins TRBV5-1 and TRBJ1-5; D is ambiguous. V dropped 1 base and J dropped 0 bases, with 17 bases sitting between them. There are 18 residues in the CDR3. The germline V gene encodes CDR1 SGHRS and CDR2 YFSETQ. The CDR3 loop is CASSLMPGEHNSNQPQHF. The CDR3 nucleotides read TGCGCCAGCAGCTTGATGCCGGGAGAGCATAATAGCAATCAGCCCCAGCATTTT.

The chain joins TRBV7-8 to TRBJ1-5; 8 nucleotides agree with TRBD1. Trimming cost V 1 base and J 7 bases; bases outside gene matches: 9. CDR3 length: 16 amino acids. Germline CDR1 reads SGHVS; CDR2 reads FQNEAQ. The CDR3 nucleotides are TGTGCCAGCAGCTTAGAAGGACAGGGTATAAGACAGCCCCAGCATTTT. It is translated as CASSLEGQGIRQPQHF.

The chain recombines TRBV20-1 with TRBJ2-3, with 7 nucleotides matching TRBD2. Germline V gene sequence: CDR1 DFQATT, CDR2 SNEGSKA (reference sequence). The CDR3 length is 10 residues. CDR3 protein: CSPSGGTQYF. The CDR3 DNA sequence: TGCAGCCCCTCGGGGGGAACGCAGTATTTT.

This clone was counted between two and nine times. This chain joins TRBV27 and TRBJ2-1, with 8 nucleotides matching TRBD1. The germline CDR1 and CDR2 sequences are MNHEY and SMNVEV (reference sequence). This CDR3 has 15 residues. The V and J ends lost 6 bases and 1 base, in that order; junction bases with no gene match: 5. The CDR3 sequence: CASRSRQGSYNEQFF. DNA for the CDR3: TGTGCCAGCAGATCCCGACAGGGGTCCTACAATGAGCAGTTCTTC.

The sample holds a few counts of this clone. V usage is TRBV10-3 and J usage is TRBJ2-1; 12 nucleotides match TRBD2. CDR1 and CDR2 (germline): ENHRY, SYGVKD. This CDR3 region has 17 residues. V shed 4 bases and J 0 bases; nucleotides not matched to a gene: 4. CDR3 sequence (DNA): TGTGCCATCAGTGGCCTGACTAGCGGGAGCTCCTACAATGAGCAGTTCTTC. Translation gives CAISGLTSGSSYNEQFF.

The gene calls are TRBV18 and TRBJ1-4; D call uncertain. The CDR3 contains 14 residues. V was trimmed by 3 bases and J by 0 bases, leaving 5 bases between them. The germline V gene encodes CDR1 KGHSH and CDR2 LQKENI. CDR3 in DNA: TGTGCCAGCTCACCGGGCGCAACTAATGAAAAACTGTTTTTT. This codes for CASSPGATNEKLFF.

The DNA for the CDR3 is TGTGCCAGCAGCCCAAGTAGCCAGCACACAGATACGCAGTATTTT. Translated: CASSPSSQHTDTQYF. V and J are TRBV9 and TRBJ2-3; D gene unclear. The germline V gene has CDR1 SGDLS and CDR2 YYNGEE. The CDR3 loop spans 15 amino acids. Trimming shortened V by 4 bases and J by 2 bases, and 14 bases separated the two germline ends.

CDR3 loop: CASSQEPGYGSPLHF. The DNA for the CDR3 is TGCGCCAGCAGCCAAGAACCAGGGTACGGTTCACCCCTCCACTTT. The chain employs TRBV4-3 and TRBJ1-6; the D gene is possibly TRBD1 (5 bases). Germline V CDR1 and CDR2: LGHNA, YSLEER. With 0 bases removed from V and 9 bases from J, the gap between germline ends came to 12 bases. The CDR3 loop spans 15 amino acids.